This T cell receptor beta chain was identified in a study of control samples from healthy donors and cancer patients. Using immunoSEQ multiplex PCR, the repertoire was profiled, and TCRdb retains in-frame clones only, with some absent. The table shows nearly 200,000 clones, with about 90% occurring only once. V was cut by 2 bases and J by 2 bases, with 12 bases left in between. This CDR3 is built from 15 residues. Per germline, CDR1 MNHNS and CDR2 SASEGT. The origin of this receptor is a man aged 30-40 years in good health. This chain uses TRBV6-1 with TRBJ1-2; D gene uncertain. Sequenced input: blood. The CDR3 nucleotides read TGTGCCAGCAGTGAACCGAACCCAGCGAACTATGGCTACACCTTC. Protein product: CASSEPNPANYGYTF.